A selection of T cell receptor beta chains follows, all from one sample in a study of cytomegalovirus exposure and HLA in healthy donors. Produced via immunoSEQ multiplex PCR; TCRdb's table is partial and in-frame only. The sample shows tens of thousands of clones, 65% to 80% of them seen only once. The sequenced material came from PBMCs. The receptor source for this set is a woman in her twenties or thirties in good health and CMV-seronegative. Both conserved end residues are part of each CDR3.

CDR3: CASSSRLAGTQHF
J: TRBJ1-5
V: TRBV19

CDR3: CASSTGGRGNTEAFF
J: TRBJ1-1
V: TRBV19

CDR3: CAWTIGTVSGNTIYF
J: TRBJ1-3
V: TRBV30

CDR3: CAISEAGSNQPQHF
J: TRBJ1-5
V: TRBV10-3

CDR3: CASRTVSNQPQHF
J: TRBJ1-5
V: TRBV2

CDR3: CASSQTGLGGYTF
J: TRBJ1-2
V: TRBV4-1

CDR3: CASGVYRAGDYNEQFF
J: TRBJ2-1
V: TRBV12-5

CDR3: CASSRPATGTEAFF
J: TRBJ1-1
V: TRBV19

CDR3: CASSQRGSSTDTQYF
J: TRBJ2-3
V: TRBV4-3

CDR3: CASSWTGGNDSPLHF
J: TRBJ1-6
V: TRBV7-9

CDR3: CASSLGQGEYEQYF
J: TRBJ2-7
V: TRBV27

CDR3: CASSIVGGGPNTGELFF
J: TRBJ2-2
V: TRBV19

CDR3: CSSQTGLEAFF
J: TRBJ1-1
V: TRBV29-1

CDR3: CASSPPGGETQYF
J: TRBJ2-5
V: TRBV11-3

CDR3: CASSPGDREGYTF
J: TRBJ1-2
V: TRBV7-3

CDR3: CASSPAGGPWAGELFF
J: TRBJ2-2
V: TRBV7-3

CDR3: CSVKGVTSDTQYF
J: TRBJ2-3
V: TRBV29-1

CDR3: CASARTGVATNEKLFF
J: TRBJ1-4
V: TRBV2

CDR3: CASSLDRGPTYGYTF
J: TRBJ1-2
V: TRBV11-2

CDR3: CASSRDRGFTGELFF
J: TRBJ2-2
V: TRBV27

CDR3: CASSPRGGELFF
J: TRBJ2-2
V: TRBV7-2

CDR3: CASSTGRGTDTQYF
J: TRBJ2-3
V: TRBV7-2

CDR3: CASSLQASSYEQYF
J: TRBJ2-7
V: TRBV5-1

CDR3: CSVEAGGGYGYTF
J: TRBJ1-2
V: TRBV29-1

CDR3: CASSQETGDRFSGANVLTF
J: TRBJ2-6
V: TRBV4-3

CDR3: CASVGQVATNEKLFF
J: TRBJ1-4
V: TRBV7-2

CDR3: CASSSRVGQGQPQHF
J: TRBJ1-5
V: TRBV7-8

CDR3: CASIRGGRDEAFF
J: TRBJ1-1
V: TRBV6-6

CDR3: CASSFRTSRSYNEQFF
J: TRBJ2-1
V: TRBV7-9

CDR3: CASRRPGQGMGTYGYTF
J: TRBJ1-2
V: TRBV16

CDR3: CASSSLGPDYGYTF
J: TRBJ1-2
V: TRBV5-1

CDR3: CASSFNEGPQHF
J: TRBJ1-5
V: TRBV7-2

CDR3: CASSRTGTGGSTGELFF
J: TRBJ2-2
V: TRBV9

CDR3: CASSLAEREALSYEQYF
J: TRBJ2-7
V: TRBV5-1

CDR3: CSVRSRGSGADTQYF
J: TRBJ2-3
V: TRBV29-1

CDR3: CAIRAGTGGSEQFF
J: TRBJ2-1
V: TRBV10-3

CDR3: CASSPLGGENTEAFF
J: TRBJ1-1
V: TRBV18